Presented here are 20 T cell receptor beta chains from one specimen sequenced in a study of cytomegalovirus exposure and HLA in healthy donors. 60 Vbeta and 13 Jbeta primers were used in PCR. Method: immunoSEQ multiplex PCR; TCRdb's copy keeps in-frame clones and lacks some. This table holds roughly 120,000 clones. Material: PBMCs. Receptors originate from a man in his forties or fifties in good health and CMV-seronegative.

The chain joins TRBV6-5 to TRBJ1-1, with 7 bases lining up with TRBD1. CDR1 MNHEY and CDR2 SVGAGI come from the germline V gene. V shed 5 bases and J 0 bases; nucleotides not matched to a gene: 3. The CDR3 consists of 14 residues. CDR3 sequence: CASSRDSLNTEAFF. CDR3 in DNA: TGTGCCAGCAGTCGGGACAGCCTGAACACTGAAGCTTTCTTT.

The chain has TRBV6-5 and TRBJ2-1, with D possibly TRBD2 on 6 matching bases. Per germline, CDR1 MNHEY and CDR2 SVGAGI. V lost 3 bases and J 4 bases, leaving 13 bases between the germline ends. The CDR3 spans 15 residues. The CDR3 is CASSYFSGRYNEQFF. The CDR3 bases are TGTGCCAGCAGTTATTTCAGCGGGCGGTACAATGAGCAGTTCTTC.

The chain has TRBV19 and TRBJ1-1, with D unresolved. Germline loops: CDR1 LNHDA, CDR2 SQIVND (reference sequence). Trimming pared 5 bases from V and 5 bases from J, leaving 12 bases between. CDR3 size: 13 residues. The CDR3 loop reads CASSVFSGTEAFF. CDR3 DNA: TGTGCCAGTAGTGTCTTTTCGGGAACTGAAGCTTTCTTT.

The rearrangement links TRBV5-1 to TRBJ2-5; possible D gene TRBD1, 6 bases. The J call is doubtful: the DNA matches TRBJ2-7 better. CDR3 length: 15 residues. Germline loops: CDR1 SGHRS, CDR2 YFSETQ. CDR3 in amino acids: CASSPQAAGAYEQYF. The DNA of the CDR3 is TGCGCCAGCAGCCCTCAAGCCGCAGGGGCCTACGAGCAGTACTTC.

The chain has TRBV6-1 and TRBJ2-3; 9 bases map to TRBD1. The CDR3 loop spans 15 amino acids. The V gene end was trimmed by 5 bases and the J gene end by 5 bases; junction bases not matched to a gene: 8. Germline V gives CDR1 MNHNS, CDR2 SASEGT. The CDR3 loop reads CASSLGDRERDTQYF. The CDR3 DNA is TGTGCCAGCAGTCTTGGGGACAGGGAGCGAGATACGCAGTATTTT.

The genes are TRBV30 and TRBJ2-2, with D tentatively TRBD2 (6 bases). Germline loops: CDR1 GTSNPN, CDR2 SVGIG (reference sequence). Trimming stripped 3 bases from V and 1 base from J, with 15 bases between. CDR3 length: 16 amino acids. In DNA form, the CDR3 reads TGTGCCTGGAGCCCCGGCGGGACTGGGAACACCGGGGAGCTGTTTTTT. This translates into CAWSPGGTGNTGELFF.

The chain employs TRBV6-6 and TRBJ2-5; 11 nucleotides line up with TRBD1. The CDR3 has 15 residues. Per germline, CDR1 MNHNY and CDR2 SVGAGI (reference sequence). The V gene end was trimmed by 7 bases and the J gene end by 2 bases; junction bases not matched to a gene: 6. The CDR3 DNA follows: TGTGCCAGCACCCCTCGGGACAGGGGGCAAGAGACCCAGTACTTC. Translated, it gives CASTPRDRGQETQYF.

V and J are TRBV9 and TRBJ2-7, with 11 nucleotides matching TRBD2. The junction had 10 bases not matched to a gene; V was cut back by 1 base and J by 7 bases. CDR3 length equals 16 residues. From germline, CDR1 is SGDLS and CDR2 YYNGEE. This CDR3 reads CASSVLSGRAATEQYF. The DNA for the CDR3 is TGTGCCAGCAGCGTACTTAGCGGGAGGGCCGCTACGGAGCAGTACTTC.

This chain uses TRBV5-4 with TRBJ1-1, with a possible D match to TRBD1 (5 bases). The germline V gene encodes CDR1 SGHNT and CDR2 YYREEE (reference sequence). The CDR3 is 15 residues long. V shed 2 bases and J shed 1 base, with 12 bases lying between them. CDR3 region: CASSFPGGGNTEAFF. The CDR3 DNA reads as TGTGCCAGCAGCTTTCCCGGGGGAGGGAACACTGAAGCTTTCTTT.

The J gene is TRBJ2-7, the V gene TRBV21-1; the D segment call TRBD2 is taken from the table without a DNA check. TRBV21-1 is a known pseudogene. This CDR3 comprises 17 residues. Written as DNA, the CDR3 is TGTGCCAGCACAGGACTAGCGGGGCAACGTAGTGGGTGGGAGCAGTACTTC. This encodes CASTGLAGQRSGWEQYF.

The chain employs TRBV11-3 and TRBJ2-7; 7 bases agree with TRBD2. Germline CDR1 and CDR2: SGHNT and YENEEA. This CDR3 region has 12 residues. J gave up 6 bases and V 7 bases, and 6 bases lay outside the gene matches. The CDR3 reads CASTRTSGEQYF. The CDR3 DNA follows: TGTGCCAGCACCCGGACTAGTGGCGAGCAGTACTTC.

The rearrangement joins TRBV28 to TRBJ2-7, with D maybe TRBD1 (6 bases). V gave up 6 bases and J gave up 2 bases, with 14 bases separating them. This CDR3 region has 14 residues. CDR1 is MDHEN and CDR2 is SYDVKM in the germline V gene. The CDR3 DNA reads TGTGCCAGCAGCTCCGGGACACCCACCTACGAGCAGTACTTC. Translation: CASSSGTPTYEQYF.

The chain links TRBV5-1 to TRBJ1-1, with D possibly TRBD1 on 5 matching bases. Trimming cost V 2 bases and J 4 bases, with 15 bases left between them. The CDR3 totals 15 residues. The germline gives CDR1 SGHRS, CDR2 YFSETQ. CDR3 in amino acids: CASSFGGTSGTEAFF. As DNA, the CDR3 is TGCGCCAGCAGCTTCGGGGGGACTTCGGGCACTGAAGCTTTCTTT. Complete variable domain (other parts from reference TRBV5-1 and TRBJ1-1): KAGVTQTPRYLIKTRGQQVTLSCSPISGHRSVSWYQQTPGQGLQFLFEYFSETQRNKGNFPGRFSGRQFSNSRSEMNVSTLELGDSALYLCASSFGGTSGTEAFFGQGTRLTVV.

V usage is TRBV6-1 and J usage is TRBJ1-3; 8 bases are a match to TRBD1. V lost 3 bases to trimming and J lost 4 bases; unmatched junction nucleotides: 2. The CDR3 loop spans 14 amino acids. CDR1 and CDR2 from the germline V gene are MNHNS and SASEGT. CDR3 sequence: CASSDRGPGNTIYF. Here the CDR3 DNA reads TGTGCCAGCAGTGACAGGGGGCCAGGAAACACCATATATTTT.

This chain connects TRBV7-9 to TRBJ2-1; 7 bases are shared with TRBD2. V gave up 5 bases and J gave up 9 bases; unmatched junction bases: 13. The length of the CDR3 is 15 residues. Germline V CDR1 and CDR2: SEHNR, FQNEAQ (reference sequence). CDR3 sequence: CASSKIGGSGPEQFF. The CDR3 DNA sequence: TGTGCCAGCAGCAAAATTGGCGGGAGTGGCCCTGAGCAGTTCTTC.

The chain's CDR3 is CASSLGVAQGVITEAFF. For the CDR3, the DNA is TGTGCCAGCAGCTTAGGGGTGGCACAGGGGGTTATCACTGAAGCTTTCTTT. The rearrangement uses TRBV5-5 and TRBJ1-1; the match to TRBD1 covers 8 bases. CDR3 length: 17 residues. Per germline, CDR1 SGHKS and CDR2 YYEKEE (reference sequence). Trimming cost V 2 bases and J 4 bases; bases outside gene matches: 13.

The V call is TRBV4-1, the J call TRBJ2-7, with D perhaps TRBD2 (6 bases). The CDR3 is 14 residues long. The V end was cut by 5 bases, the J end by 5 bases, with 16 bases between. Germline V gene data show CDR1 as MGHRA and CDR2 as YSYEKL. CDR3: CASSVVGGENEQYF. CDR3 nucleotide sequence: TGCGCCAGCAGCGTCGTCGGGGGAGAAAACGAGCAGTACTTC.

This chain joins TRBV28 and TRBJ2-2; D is perhaps TRBD1 (5 bases). CDR3 length: 14 amino acids. Germline V lookup: CDR1 MDHEN, CDR2 SYDVKM. The ends were cut back, 7 bases at V and 2 bases at J, with 11 bases in the middle. The CDR3 region is CASIIGQNTGELFF. As DNA, the CDR3 is TGTGCCAGCATAATCGGACAAAACACCGGGGAGCTGTTTTTT.

The chain employs TRBV6-1 and TRBJ2-7; 8 nucleotides line up with TRBD1. The CDR3 loop spans 18 amino acids. Unmatched junction bases numbered 11, after V lost 0 bases and J lost 1 base. Germline V gene sequence: CDR1 MNHNS, CDR2 SASEGT. The CDR3 DNA follows: TGTGCCAGCAGTGAAGCGTCCAGGGGGCGCCTAGGATCCTACGAGCAGTACTTC. It yields the protein CASSEASRGRLGSYEQYF.

The chain combines TRBV25-1 with TRBJ1-3; D may be TRBD1 (5 bases). The CDR3 spans 15 residues. The germline V gene encodes CDR1 MGHDK and CDR2 SYGVNS. Trimming took off 3 bases at V and 0 bases at J, with 9 bases between the two ends. The CDR3, as DNA: TGTGCCAGCAGTGACCCGACAGCCTCTGGAAACACCATATATTTT. This encodes CASSDPTASGNTIYF.